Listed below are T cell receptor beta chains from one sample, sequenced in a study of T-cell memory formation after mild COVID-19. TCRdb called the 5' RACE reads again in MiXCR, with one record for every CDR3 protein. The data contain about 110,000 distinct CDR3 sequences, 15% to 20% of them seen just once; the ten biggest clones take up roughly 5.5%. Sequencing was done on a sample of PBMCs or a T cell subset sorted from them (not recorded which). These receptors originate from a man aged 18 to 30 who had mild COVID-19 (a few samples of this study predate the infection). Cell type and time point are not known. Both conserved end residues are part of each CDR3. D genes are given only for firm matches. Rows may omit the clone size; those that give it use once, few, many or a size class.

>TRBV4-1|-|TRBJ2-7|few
TGCGCCAGCAGCCAAGTGCAGAGCTCCTACGAGCAGTACTTC
CASSQVQSSYEQYF
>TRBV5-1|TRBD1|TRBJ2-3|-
TGCGCCAGCAGGCTGGGACAGGGGTACACAGATACGCAGTATTTT
CASRLGQGYTDTQYF
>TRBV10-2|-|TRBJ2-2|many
TGCGCCAGCACCCCTGACACTGGCACCGGGGAGCTGTTTTTT
CASTPDTGTGELFF
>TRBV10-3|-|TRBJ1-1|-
TGTGCCATCAGGACGAGGGTGGGCGGTGAAGCTTTCTTT
CAIRTRVGGEAFF
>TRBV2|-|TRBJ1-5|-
TGTGCCAGCAGTGCTTTGGCCTGGACAGCCGATTATAGCAATCAGCCCCAGCATTTT
CASSALAWTADYSNQPQHF
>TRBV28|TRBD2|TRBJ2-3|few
TGTGCCAGCGATTCGGCGGGGGGACGGGGGGCAGATACGCAGTATTTT
CASDSAGGRGADTQYF
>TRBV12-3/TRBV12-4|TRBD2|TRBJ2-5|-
TGTGCCAGCAGAAAAACTAGCGGGGGACAAGAGACCCAGTACTTC
CASRKTSGGQETQYF
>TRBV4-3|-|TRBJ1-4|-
TGCGCCAGCAGCCAAGACCCGCTCCGGGGGATGGGGGAAAAACTGTTTTTT
CASSQDPLRGMGEKLFF
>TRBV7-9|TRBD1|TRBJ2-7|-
TGTGCCAGCAGTTACGGACAGGCCTACGAGCAGTACTTC
CASSYGQAYEQYF
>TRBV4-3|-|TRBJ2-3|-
TGCGCCAGCAGCCAAGAGGGAAGAGAATCCACAGATACGCAGTATTTT
CASSQEGRESTDTQYF
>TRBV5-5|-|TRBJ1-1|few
TGTGCCAGCAGCCCTCGTCAGGTCGGAGCAAACACTGAAGCTTTCTTT
CASSPRQVGANTEAFF
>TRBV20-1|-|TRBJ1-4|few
TGCAGTGCTAGCCGGGACACCACTAATGAAAAACTGTTTTTT
CSASRDTTNEKLFF
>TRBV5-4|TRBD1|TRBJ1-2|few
TGTGCCAGCAGCCTGGACAGGGAATCTGGCTACACCTTC
CASSLDRESGYTF
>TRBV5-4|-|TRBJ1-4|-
TGTGCCAGCAGCTACCCGTCTGGTGAAAAACTGTTTTTT
CASSYPSGEKLFF
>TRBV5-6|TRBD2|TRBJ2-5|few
TGTGCCAGCAGCTTGGAGGCGGGGGAGATCCAAGAGACCCAGTACTTC
CASSLEAGEIQETQYF
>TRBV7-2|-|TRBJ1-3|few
TGTGCCAGCAGCTTAAGGGGGGCAACTCTCTCTGGAAACACCATATATTTT
CASSLRGATLSGNTIYF